The source of this T cell receptor (beta chain) is a study of a mutant IDH1 vaccine in newly diagnosed glioma. Turning to the study itself: Most patients had received both radiotherapy and temozolomide, the prior options being radiotherapy, temozolomide, or both.

Produced via immunoSEQ multiplex PCR; TCRdb's table is partial and in-frame only. Among approximately 50,000 clones, around 85% were seen once, and the ten largest hold around 6.7%. This sample's time point: week 35, safety follow-up. Vaccination used 300 ug of mutant IDH1 20-mer peptide per dose, with topical imiquimod. Comment on this clone: The antigen remains undetermined.

The V and J ends lost 2 bases and 6 bases respectively, with 11 bases between them. The CDR3 is 15 amino acids. The germline V gene encodes CDR1 MNHEY and CDR2 SVGAGI. V is TRBV6-5 and J is TRBJ1-6; D remains ambiguous. The material was PBMCs, obtained from a glioma patient whose treatment included an IDH1 peptide vaccine. This TCR was recovered from a man aged 35-49 years with glioma. CDR3 region: CASSYGGQVNSPLHF. Written as DNA, the CDR3 is TGTGCCAGCAGTTACGGAGGGCAGGTTAATTCACCCCTCCACTTT.